This TCR beta chain was identified during a study of cytomegalovirus exposure and HLA in healthy donors. Broader study findings: The listing of approximately 160 TCR beta chains classed them as cytomegalovirus-associated. Later work associated more than 15,000 TCR beta sequences with HLA alleles at 0.05 false discovery rate.

It was with 60 Vbeta and 13 Jbeta primers that the PCR ran. This table comes from immunoSEQ multiplex PCR, and its TCRdb copy is limited to in-frame clones, with some not included. The repertoire holds approximately 160,000 clones, around 72% seen once, with over 1.1% in the top ten. CDR1 and CDR2 (germline): SEHNR, FQNEAQ (reference sequence). The J segment lost 7 bases and the V segment lost 5 bases, leaving 7 bases of the junction unmatched. CDR3 size: 14 residues. This clone was observed a single time. Its antigen is currently unknown. Sequencing used PBMCs. V and J are TRBV7-9 and TRBJ2-1; 8 bases fit TRBD1. This TCR came from a man between 18 and 29 years old in good health and CMV-seronegative. CDR3 DNA sequence: TGTGCCAGCAGCCCACCAGACAGGGGAAATGAGCAGTTCTTC. Translated: CASSPPDRGNEQFF.